This TCR beta chain stems from a study of regulatory T cells in long-lasting Graves disease. Stated time point: newly diagnosed GD, antithyroid drugs for less than 3 months. PBMCs were the source of the RNA used for TCR sequencing. Library construction for TCR beta used iRepertoire HTBI primers and Arm-PCR of CDR3 regions. MiXCR, applied by TCRdb to the multiplex PCR reads, yields one record per CDR3 protein. Of 560,000 or so distinct CDR3 sequences in the sample, 15% to 20% were seen once. The germline CDR1 and CDR2 sequences are LNHDA and SQIVND (reference sequence). The CDR3 runs to 15 residues. J gave up 6 bases and V 3 bases, and 11 bases lay outside the gene matches. This clonotype was seen a single time. The sample was also reused in another study, on T cells in Graves' hyperthyroidism and ophthalmopathy.

This TCR came from a man younger than 35 with Graves disease. The specimen was peripheral blood mononuclear cells (PBMCs), collected at new diagnosis, from a patient treated with antithyroid drugs. The chain is built from TRBV19 and TRBJ2-7; 7 positions match TRBD1. CDR3 DNA: TGTGCCAGTAGTATCCCAGACAGGGAGATCTCCGAGCAGTACTTC. Translating gives CASSIPDREISEQYF.